One sample yielded the 25 T cell receptor beta chains listed below, sequenced in a study of patients and donors after allogeneic stem cell transplantation. TCRdb re-called the RT-PCR reads through MiXCR, storing one row per CDR3 protein. There are over 200,000 distinct CDR3 sequences in the sample; over 30% occur only once, and roughly 12% lies in the top ten. Material: blood, either unsorted or a sorted T cell fraction (not recorded which). The receptor source for this set is a human donor who was either an allogeneic HSCT recipient or a stem cell or donor lymphocyte infusion donor (not recorded which). It is not recorded whose cells these are; they may come from a transplant donor.

Of note for this clonotype: Mismatch with germline at one junction end may stem from a read error. J is TRBJ1-4 and V is TRBV6-5, with 8 bases lining up with TRBD1. The CDR3 is 13 residues long. The germline CDR1 and CDR2 sequences are MNHEY and SVGAGI. CDR3 coding DNA: TGTGCCAGCAGTTACGGGCAGGGGGCCCGTCTCCATTTT. Translating gives CASSYGQGARLHF.

The chain has TRBV12-3 or TRBV12-4 and TRBJ1-1; possible D gene TRBD1, 6 bases. This CDR3 has 15 residues. Deletions cut 5 bases from V and 1 base from J, with 14 bases between. The CDR3 DNA follows: TGTGCCAGCAGTGGGACATACCCGAAGAACACTGAAGCTTTCTTT. The encoded protein is CASSGTYPKNTEAFF.

The rearrangement links TRBV7-2 to TRBJ1-4; tentative D call: TRBD1 (5 bases). V lost 5 bases and J lost 5, with 18 bases in between. This CDR3 has 16 residues. Germline CDR1 is SGHTA and CDR2 is FQGNSA. CDR3 residues: CASSPNRQGVNEKLFF. Here the CDR3 DNA reads TGTGCCAGCAGCCCAAATCGACAAGGGGTGAATGAAAAACTGTTTTTT.

The rearrangement uses TRBV4-3 and TRBJ1-1; D remains ambiguous. The CDR3 totals 13 residues. CDR1 is LGHNA and CDR2 is YSLEER in the germline V gene. V was pared by 0 bases and J by 3 bases, with 5 bases between. CDR3 bases: TGCGCCAGCAGCCAAGAACAGTACACTGAAGCTTTCTTT. Encoded protein: CASSQEQYTEAFF.

This rearrangement joins TRBV5-1 to TRBJ2-7, with a possible D match to TRBD1 (5 bases). Germline CDR1 and CDR2: SGHRS and YFSETQ. CDR3 size: 14 residues. Trimming left V 0 bases short and J 4 bases short, with 11 bases between. The CDR3 coding sequence is TGCGCCAGCAGCTTGGACTCAGGGTTTTACGAGCAGTACTTC. The encoded protein is CASSLDSGFYEQYF. Supplemented by reference TRBV5-1 and TRBJ2-7, the full variable domain reads KAGVTQTPRYLIKTRGQQVTLSCSPISGHRSVSWYQQTPGQGLQFLFEYFSETQRNKGNFPGRFSGRQFSNSRSEMNVSTLELGDSALYLCASSLDSGFYEQYFGPGTRLTVT.

V gene TRBV28 combines with J gene TRBJ2-7, with D perhaps TRBD1 (6 bases). V was shortened by 6 bases and J by 3 bases, with 15 bases between the two germline ends. CDR1 and CDR2 from the germline V gene are MDHEN and SYDVKM. The CDR3 contains 14 residues. DNA of the CDR3: TGTGCCAGCAGGTGGCACAGGGACGGCTACGAGCAGTACTTC. Its protein is CASRWHRDGYEQYF.

This clonotype was observed a handful of times. The chain joins TRBV3-1 to TRBJ2-3; 9 nucleotides line up with TRBD2. CDR3 length: 16 amino acids. Germline trimming cut 1 base from V and 4 bases from J; bases unmatched to any gene: 6. Germline V gene sequence: CDR1 LGHDT, CDR2 YNNKEL (reference sequence). The CDR3 DNA sequence: TGTGCCAGCAGCCAAGGGGCGGGGGGGCCAGCAGATACGCAGTATTTT. Residues: CASSQGAGGPADTQYF.

This chain connects TRBV7-9 to TRBJ1-5; the match to TRBD1 covers 7 bases. V was clipped by 8 bases and J by 3 bases; unmatched bases: 1. Germline V CDR1 and CDR2: SEHNR, FQNEAQ (reference sequence). This CDR3 comprises 12 residues. CDR3 residues: CASGTDNQPQHF. In DNA, the CDR3 is TGTGCCAGCGGGACAGACAATCAGCCCCAGCATTTT.

A single count supports this clonotype. The rearrangement links TRBV6-5 to TRBJ2-3, with 8 positions matching TRBD2. The J segment lost 2 bases and the V segment lost 0 bases, leaving 7 bases of the junction unmatched. CDR1 MNHEY and CDR2 SVGAGI come from the germline V gene. The CDR3 is 17 residues long. CDR3 amino acids: CASSYSRSGGNTDTQYF. The CDR3 DNA sequence: TGTGCCAGCAGTTACTCGAGAAGCGGGGGAAACACAGATACGCAGTATTTT.

This clonotype was observed a few times. This sequence joins TRBV29-1 and TRBJ1-1; D gene unclear. The CDR3 spans 11 residues. Trimming removed 3 bases at V and 5 bases at J, with 7 bases between. Per the germline V gene, CDR1 is SQVTM and CDR2 is ANQGSEA. This chain's CDR3 is CSVELGTEAFF. In DNA form, the CDR3 reads TGCAGCGTTGAGCTGGGTACTGAAGCTTTCTTT.

The V gene is TRBV7-9, the J gene TRBJ1-1; D is uncertain. The V end was cut by 4 bases, the J end by 6 bases, with 12 bases between. Per germline, CDR1 SEHNR and CDR2 FQNEAQ (reference sequence). CDR3 length equals 13 residues. The CDR3 here is CASSSLGVSEAFF. The CDR3 region has the DNA TGTGCCAGCAGCTCACTAGGTGTTTCTGAAGCTTTCTTT.

This clonotype appeared a few times. This sequence joins TRBV12-3 or TRBV12-4 and TRBJ1-1; TRBD1 matches at 9 bases. V lost 7 bases and J lost 5; bases outside the gene matches: 11. This CDR3 contains 15 residues. CDR3 amino acids: CASTQGQGGGTEAFF. The CDR3 coding sequence is TGTGCCAGCACCCAGGGACAGGGCGGAGGGACTGAAGCTTTCTTT.

This sequence joins TRBV3-1 and TRBJ2-1; TRBD2 agrees at 8 bases. CDR1 is LGHDT and CDR2 is YNNKEL in the germline V gene (reference sequence). V shed 3 bases, J shed 2 bases, and the junction held 3 bases outside the gene matches. The CDR3 extends over 15 amino acids. The CDR3 loop is CASSHRSGAYNEQFF. The CDR3 nucleotides read TGTGCCAGCAGCCATCGTAGCGGGGCCTACAATGAGCAGTTCTTC.

The chain has TRBV10-3 and TRBJ1-5; D is possibly TRBD1 (6 bases). The germline V gene encodes CDR1 ENHRY and CDR2 SYGVKD. V dropped 11 bases and J dropped 2 bases, with 13 bases sitting between them. This CDR3 has 13 amino acids. CDR3 bases: TGTGCCTCACAGGGTACACGCAATCAGCCCCAGCATTTT. It encodes CASQGTRNQPQHF.

J is TRBJ1-1 and V is TRBV20-1, with D unresolved. Looked up from germline, CDR1 is DFQATT and CDR2 is SNEGSKA (reference sequence). This CDR3 is built from 14 residues. The germline V and J ends were trimmed by 6 bases and 0 bases, with 14 bases remaining between them. The CDR3 DNA sequence: TGCAGTGCCCCCTATAAGAATATGAACACTGAAGCTTTCTTT. Protein: CSAPYKNMNTEAFF.

The chain is built from TRBV5-1 and TRBJ2-1, with D perhaps TRBD1 (5 bases). V lost 0 bases, J lost 7 bases, and 14 bases lay in between. Looked up from germline, CDR1 is SGHRS and CDR2 is YFSETQ. The CDR3 sequence is 15 residues long. CDR3 residues: CASSLEQGPGNEQFF. The CDR3 DNA reads as TGCGCCAGCAGCTTGGAGCAGGGTCCTGGGAATGAGCAGTTCTTC.

This clonotype has a count of ten or more. The chain's CDR3 is CASIPLGQANTEAFF. CDR3 in DNA: TGTGCCAGCATCCCGCTAGGACAGGCGAACACTGAAGCTTTCTTT. The chain is built from TRBV25-1 and TRBJ1-1; 7 bases fit TRBD1. From germline, CDR1 is MGHDK and CDR2 SYGVNS. This CDR3 comprises 15 residues. Trimming removed 7 bases from V and 1 base from J; junction bases left unmatched: 9.

This clonotype occurred a few times. The V call is TRBV5-1, the J call TRBJ1-2; a possible D gene is TRBD1 (5 bases). The CDR3 has 14 amino acids. From germline, CDR1 is SGHRS and CDR2 YFSETQ. The germline V and J ends were trimmed by 4 bases and 4 bases, with 14 bases remaining between them. CDR3 sequence (DNA): TGCGCCAGCAGCCCCCGGGGAAGGGGCTATGGCTACACCTTC. Protein product: CASSPRGRGYGYTF.

The J gene is TRBJ2-3, the V gene TRBV7-9, with 10 bases fitting TRBD2. Germline V gene lookup returns CDR1 SEHNR and CDR2 FQNEAQ (reference sequence). With 5 bases clipped from V and 2 bases from J, the junction kept 7 bases outside the gene matches. This CDR3 has 16 amino acids. The CDR3 spells CASSQNSGGLTDTQYF. The CDR3 DNA reads as TGTGCCAGCAGCCAGAATAGCGGGGGGCTCACAGATACGCAGTATTTT.

This sequence joins TRBV5-1 and TRBJ2-1; the D is unclear. CDR1 and CDR2 (germline): SGHRS, YFSETQ. V was trimmed by 2 bases and J by 0 bases, leaving 12 bases between them. The CDR3 is 16 residues long. The CDR3 protein is CASSLRRPSSYNEQFF. The DNA of the CDR3 is TGCGCCAGCAGCTTACGGCGGCCAAGCTCCTACAATGAGCAGTTCTTC.

This clonotype was picked up a small number of times. V usage is TRBV10-3 and J usage is TRBJ2-6, with 7 bases that match TRBD1. Germline values: CDR1 ENHRY, CDR2 SYGVKD. This CDR3 spans 18 amino acids. The V gene end was trimmed by 5 bases and the J gene end by 1 base; junction bases not matched to a gene: 11. This CDR3 reads CAISRPQGSFSGANVLTF. For the CDR3, the DNA is TGTGCCATCAGTCGGCCACAGGGGTCCTTTTCTGGGGCCAACGTCCTGACTTTC.

The chain is built from TRBV6-5 and TRBJ1-6; D may be TRBD1 (5 bases). Looked up from germline, CDR1 is MNHEY and CDR2 is SVGAGI. Trimming shortened V by 0 bases and J by 5 bases, and 14 bases separated the two germline ends. This CDR3 comprises 17 residues. CDR3 in amino acids: CASSYSGAGPHNSPLHF. CDR3 nucleotides: TGTGCCAGCAGTTACTCAGGGGCAGGGCCCCATAATTCACCCCTCCACTTT.

This clonotype was counted a few times. The chain has TRBV29-1 and TRBJ1-2; weak D call: TRBD1 (5 bases). The CDR3 runs to 12 residues. The germline V and J ends were trimmed by 6 bases and 4 bases, with 12 bases remaining between them. Germline CDR1 and CDR2: SQVTM and ANQGSEA. The CDR3 nucleotides read TGCAGCGTCGGGGAGCAGGGCTATGGCTACACCTTC. Its protein is CSVGEQGYGYTF.

The chain uses TRBV15 and TRBJ1-6; D not certain. CDR3 length: 13 residues. CDR1 is LNHNV and CDR2 is YYDKDF in the germline V gene (reference sequence). Trimming left V 2 bases short and J 14 bases short, with 13 bases between. The CDR3 DNA sequence: TGTGCCACCAGCAGATACCCTCTTGTTTCCCTCCACTTT. This sequence encodes CATSRYPLVSLHF.

V usage is TRBV20-1 and J usage is TRBJ1-6; D not certain. CDR1 and CDR2 from the germline V gene are DFQATT and SNEGSKA (reference sequence). Between the trimmed V and J ends, which lost 3 bases and 8 bases, there was a span of 8 bases. This CDR3 comprises 12 residues. CDR3 sequence reads: CSASRPYSPLHF. CDR3 nucleotides: TGCAGTGCTAGTCGACCCTATTCACCCCTCCACTTT.